Sequencing of this TCR beta chain was carried out in a study of cytotoxic CD8 clonotypes in ibrutinib-treated CLL. Overall study context: The study recorded mean values of about 260,000 productive templates and approximately 100,000 productive rearrangements per sample.

The germline CDR1 and CDR2 sequences are LNHDA and SQIVND (reference sequence). The CDR3 contains 16 residues. With V trimmed by 4 bases and J by 2 bases, 10 bases remained unmatched. PBMCs that had been cryopreserved were the source of about 2 micrograms of genomic DNA for TCR beta libraries. This table comes from immunoSEQ multiplex PCR, and its TCRdb copy is limited to in-frame clones, with some not included. The sample holds about 160,000 clones, over 65% seen once. J is TRBJ2-7 and V is TRBV19; TRBD2 matches at 8 bases. The sequence came from a human donor with chronic lymphocytic leukemia. The sequencing used PBMCs, collected after 12 months of ibrutinib treatment. CDR3: CASSTARGAGAYEQYF. The CDR3 DNA sequence: TGTGCCAGTAGTACCGCTAGGGGAGCGGGGGCCTACGAGCAGTACTTC.